These 5 T cell receptor beta chains share one sample of origin, sequenced in a study of T cell repertoires in cytomegalovirus infection. TCRdb reprocessed the reads with MiXCR, giving one entry per CDR3 protein. The repertoire consists of 200,000 to 250,000 distinct CDR3 sequences, with roughly 6.5% occurring once and the leading ten covering roughly 6.5%. The sequencing sample was made of PBMCs. These TCRs come from a human donor in good health (CMV status not recorded). Some clones in this sample may be carry-over from other donors' samples.

This clonotype was counted many times. V and J are TRBV7-9 and TRBJ2-7, with TRBD1 matching 8 bases. This CDR3 is built from 13 residues. Trimming removed 6 bases from V and 2 bases from J; junction bases left unmatched: 3. Germline V CDR1 and CDR2: SEHNR, FQNEAQ (reference sequence). CDR3 nucleotides: TGTGCCAGCAGAATGGGACAGGCCTACGAGCAGTACTTC. Its protein product is CASRMGQAYEQYF.

A note on this clonotype: A much bigger clone sits one base away, suggesting this may be a read error. The chain couples TRBV18 to TRBJ2-7; D possibly corresponds to TRBD2 (6 bases). The CDR3 contains 16 residues. Germline V CDR1 and CDR2: KGHSH, LQKENI. V shed 5 bases and J shed 1 base, with 18 bases lying between them. The CDR3 region is CASSALTGGPSYEQYF. CDR3 DNA sequence: TGTGCCAGCTCAGCTCTAACAGGAGGGCCATCCTACGAGCAGTACTTC.

The chain is built from TRBV12-3 or TRBV12-4 and TRBJ2-1; a weak D match, TRBD2 (5 bases). Trimming stripped 1 base from V and 5 bases from J, with 9 bases between. There are 14 residues in the CDR3. The CDR3 protein is CASSLGTHDNEQFF. For the CDR3, the DNA is TGTGCCAGCAGTTTAGGGACTCATGACAATGAGCAGTTCTTC.

This clonotype has ten or more counts. V and J are TRBV19 and TRBJ2-5, with TRBD1 matching 8 bases. The V gene end was trimmed by 5 bases and the J gene end by 5 bases; junction bases not matched to a gene: 13. The germline V gene has CDR1 LNHDA and CDR2 SQIVND (reference sequence). The CDR3 runs to 16 residues. The CDR3 loop is CASSPGQGSRGETQYF. CDR3 bases: TGTGCCAGTAGTCCCGGACAGGGTAGCCGAGGGGAGACCCAGTACTTC.

This clonotype was recorded many times. The chain couples TRBV7-2 to TRBJ1-1, with a possible D match to TRBD1 (6 bases). Trimming took off 6 bases at V and 9 bases at J, with 17 bases between the two ends. This CDR3 has 13 residues. Looked up from germline, CDR1 is SGHTA and CDR2 is FQGNSA. As DNA, the CDR3 is TGTGCCAGCAGACCCACAGGGCAGGGGAAAGCTTTCTTT. Its translation is CASRPTGQGKAFF.